Below, one T cell receptor beta chain is given with its context. This table comes from immunoSEQ multiplex PCR, and its TCRdb copy is limited to in-frame clones, with some not included. Of approximately 210,000 clones listed, about 83% are singletons. The record originates from a study of blood T cell repertoires in COVID-19. Study details: Acute-phase and convalescent COVID-19 samples originated in the United States, Italy and Spain.

Germline CDR1 reads MNHEY; CDR2 reads SVGAGI. The ends lost 4 bases at V and 4 bases at J; junction bases unmatched: 6. The CDR3 sequence is 14 residues long. This TCR derives from a woman in her fifties or sixties with acute or convalescent COVID-19. The chain couples TRBV6-5 to TRBJ1-1; TRBD1 aligns across 7 bases. Sequences were obtained from peripheral blood. This CDR3 is CASSWGQLGTEAFF. DNA for the CDR3: TGTGCCAGCAGTTGGGGACAGTTAGGCACTGAAGCTTTCTTT.